This T cell receptor (beta chain) originates from a study of cytomegalovirus exposure and HLA in healthy donors. The PCR made use of 60 Vbeta and 13 Jbeta primers. Assay used: immunoSEQ multiplex PCR; TCRdb lists only in-frame clones, some missing. This table has 95,000 to 150,000 clones, around four fifths appearing once. In germline, CDR1 is MDHEN, CDR2 SYDVKM. With 4 bases clipped from V and 4 bases from J, the junction kept 15 bases outside the gene matches. The CDR3 has 19 amino acids. This TCR was recovered from a middle-aged woman in good health and CMV-seronegative. Material: PBMCs. This rearrangement joins TRBV28 to TRBJ2-2, with 10 bases aligning to TRBD2. The DNA of the CDR3 is TGTGCCAGCAGTTCCTTAGGGGGGCTAGCGGGAGCGGGCACCGGGGAGCTGTTTTTT. This translates into CASSSLGGLAGAGTGELFF. Filled out from reference TRBV28 and TRBJ2-2, the complete variable domain reads DVKVTQSSRYLVKRTGEKVFLECVQDMDHENMFWYRQDPGLGLRLIYFSYDVKMKEKGDIPEGYSVSREKKERFSLILESASTNQTSMYLCASSSLGGLAGAGTGELFFGEGSRLTVL.